This T cell receptor (beta chain) was captured by sequencing in a study of blood T cells in healthy people across ages. Germline assignment: CDR1 MGHRA and CDR2 YSYEKL. The CDR3 is made up of 15 amino acids. V lost 2 bases and J 7 bases, leaving 15 bases between the germline ends. The second PCR ran roughly 6 to 11 cycles with a sample-barcoded 5' primer and J-beta primers. Each cDNA molecule carried a tag from a template-switch adaptor that contained 12 random nucleotides. TCRdb recomputed calls from the 5' RACE reads with MiXCR, one row per CDR3 protein. The table includes more than 1,400,000 distinct CDR3 sequences, about 40% detected once. This clonotype was seen only a few times.

The source is a woman aged 18-29 years in good health. V usage is TRBV4-1 and J usage is TRBJ2-1, with D possibly being TRBD1 or TRBD2 (5 bases each). What was sequenced was blood. CDR3 nucleotides: TGCGCCAGCAGCCAAACTACGGGACCCGGGAATGAGCAGTTCTTC. Amino acids: CASSQTTGPGNEQFF.